This T cell receptor beta chain was observed in a study of shared clonotypes between healthy human individuals. Broader study findings: What naive subsets generally showed was a larger estimated richness than memory subsets showed.

The protocol was immunoSEQ multiplex PCR, while the TCRdb copy is restricted to in-frame clones and leaves out a portion. The table lists about 1.1 million clones, roughly 74% of them singletons. This clone was observed a single time. Its antigen remains unidentified. V lost 2 bases, J lost 1 base, and 6 bases stayed unmatched. CDR1 SGHVS and CDR2 FQNEAQ come from the germline V gene. This CDR3 region has 16 residues. This TCR was recovered from a man aged 18 to 30 in good health. Some clones in this sample may be carry-over from other donors' samples. Sequencing used memory CD4+ T cells from PBMCs. Subset indicated: CD45RA-negative fraction. The chain has TRBV7-8 and TRBJ2-7; 9 nucleotides line up with TRBD1. CDR3 nucleotides: TGTGCCAGCAGCTTACGCCGGGACAGGGATTCCTACGAGCAGTACTTC. This gives the protein CASSLRRDRDSYEQYF.